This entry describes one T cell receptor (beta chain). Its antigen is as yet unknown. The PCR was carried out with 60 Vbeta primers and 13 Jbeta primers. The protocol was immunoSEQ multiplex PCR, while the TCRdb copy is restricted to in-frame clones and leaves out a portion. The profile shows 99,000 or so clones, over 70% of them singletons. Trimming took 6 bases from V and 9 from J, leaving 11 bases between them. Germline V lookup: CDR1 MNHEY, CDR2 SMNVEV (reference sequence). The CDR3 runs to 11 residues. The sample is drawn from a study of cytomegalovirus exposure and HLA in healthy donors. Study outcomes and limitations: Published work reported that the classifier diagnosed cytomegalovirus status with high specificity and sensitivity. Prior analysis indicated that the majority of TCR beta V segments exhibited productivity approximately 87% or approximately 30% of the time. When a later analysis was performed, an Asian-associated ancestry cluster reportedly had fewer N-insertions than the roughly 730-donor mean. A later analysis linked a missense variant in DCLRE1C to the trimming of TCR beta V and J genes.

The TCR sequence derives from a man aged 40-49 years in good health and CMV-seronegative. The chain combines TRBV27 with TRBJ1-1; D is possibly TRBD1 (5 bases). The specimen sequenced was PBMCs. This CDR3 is CASRGLLQAFF. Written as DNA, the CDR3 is TGTGCCAGCAGGGGGCTTCTACAAGCTTTCTTT.